The rows below give T cell receptor beta chains drawn from one sample of a study of T cells after yellow fever vaccination. TCRdb re-called the 5' RACE reads with MiXCR, one entry per CDR3 protein. The sample yields around 200,000 distinct CDR3 sequences, approximately 10% seen once. The sequencing here drew on CD8+ T cells sorted from PBMCs, taken 15 days after the yellow fever booster vaccination. Receptor source: a man younger than 30 who received the YFV17D yellow fever vaccine. Each CDR3 is given with its conserved first and last residue. D genes are given only for firm matches.

D gene	V gene	J gene	CDR3 protein
-	TRBV20-1	TRBJ1-5	CSARRGDCGQPQHF
-	TRBV19	TRBJ1-1	CASSRVLNTEAFF
TRBD1	TRBV5-1	TRBJ1-1	CASSFGTGRSTEAFF
-	TRBV4-3	TRBJ1-1	CASSQDFKTEAFF
-	TRBV4-1	TRBJ2-7	CASSLSRGGAYEQYF
-	TRBV6-5	TRBJ1-2	CASSYSEMRGALNYGYTF
TRBD2	TRBV5-5	TRBJ2-5	CASSLGGGLEAETQYF
TRBD1	TRBV2	TRBJ1-4	CASSEVPRGDEKLFF
TRBD1	TRBV6-2/TRBV6-3	TRBJ2-7	CASSRSGTGFNEQYF
TRBD1	TRBV7-9	TRBJ2-1	CASSLGDRGSYNEQFF
-	TRBV12-3/TRBV12-4	TRBJ1-5	CASSSEGLQPQHF
-	TRBV28	TRBJ1-1	CASSPPDGKGAFF
-	TRBV4-3	TRBJ1-1	CASSQLRGRANTEAFF
-	TRBV9	TRBJ2-3	CASSVVWVADFTDTQYF
-	TRBV6-4	TRBJ1-6	CASSVTGSYNSPLHF
-	TRBV7-9	TRBJ2-3	CASSQNIWSDTQYF
-	TRBV27	TRBJ2-1	CASRGRNEQFF
TRBD1	TRBV6-5	TRBJ1-1	CASSYIGQGVGAFF
-	TRBV19	TRBJ2-1	CASSIDGPNEQFF
-	TRBV4-1	TRBJ2-3	CASSLGGHTNTDTQYF
TRBD2	TRBV3-1	TRBJ2-3	CASSRSGLAITDTQYF
TRBD1	TRBV6-8	TRBJ2-4	CASSKTRPGQGERLAKNIQYF
TRBD1	TRBV3-1	TRBJ1-1	CASSQVGQGDEAFF
-	TRBV7-9	TRBJ2-3	CASSSLPTDTQYF
-	TRBV5-1	TRBJ2-1	CASSRGTDSYNEQFF
-	TRBV4-2	TRBJ1-1	CASSRRKDTEAFF
-	TRBV11-2	TRBJ1-3	CASSLVWEGPSGNTIYF
-	TRBV7-9	TRBJ2-2	CASSPPGASPGELFF
-	TRBV12-3/TRBV12-4	TRBJ1-2	CASWGGYGYTF
-	TRBV4-1	TRBJ2-7	CASSQTSETYEQYF
TRBD1	TRBV4-3	TRBJ2-7	CASSQDLTLRSGQGPYEQYF
-	TRBV20-1	TRBJ2-4	CSARGNIQYF
-	TRBV4-2	TRBJ2-7	CASSQGIYEQYF
-	TRBV6-5	TRBJ2-1	CASKGVARSYNEQFF
TRBD1	TRBV6-2/TRBV6-3	TRBJ1-6	CASSRSVQGDSPLHF
-	TRBV23-1	TRBJ2-2	CASSQKSSGRELFF
TRBD1	TRBV12-3/TRBV12-4	TRBJ2-3	CASSSKGAEADTQYF
TRBD1	TRBV7-9	TRBJ1-2	CASSLTGGVGGYTF
-	TRBV4-2	TRBJ2-1	CASSQVIRGEQFF
-	TRBV20-1	TRBJ2-2	CSAKDQINTGELFF
TRBD2	TRBV20-1	TRBJ2-3	CSAESSPWTSGTDTQYF
TRBD1	TRBV10-2	TRBJ1-3	CASIGQGYSGNTIYF
-	TRBV7-8	TRBJ1-1	CASSLSKNRVPAEAFF
-	TRBV4-1	TRBJ2-3	CASSFATRVGDTQYF